Following are 14 T cell receptor beta chains from one sample sequenced in a study of blood T cells in healthy people across ages. A J-beta primer mix and a sample-barcoded 5' primer were used in a second PCR of about 7 to 11 cycles. One entry per CDR3 protein, called by TCRdb with MiXCR from the 5' RACE reads. The sample includes more than 500,000 distinct CDR3 sequences, about 25% of them seen just once. The sample was also linked to a second study, of T cells of mothers and their children.

The material sequenced was blood. The receptors shown here come from a boy between 2 and 10 years old in good health.

This chain connects TRBV27 to TRBJ2-5, with D tentatively TRBD2 (5 bases). Looked up from germline, CDR1 is MNHEY and CDR2 is SMNVEV (reference sequence). CDR3 length equals 15 residues. The V gene lost 6 bases and the J gene lost 2 bases, with 16 bases spanning the gap. CDR3 sequence: CASRSYVRGQETQYF. The CDR3 region has the DNA TGTGCCAGCAGATCGTATGTCCGGGGTCAAGAGACCCAGTACTTC.

The CDR3 here is CASSYTGTEGYGYTF. In nucleotides, the CDR3 is TGTGCCAGCAGCTACACTGGGACAGAGGGGTATGGCTACACCTTC. The chain is built from TRBV7-2 and TRBJ1-2, with 7 bases aligning to TRBD1. The germline V gene has CDR1 SGHTA and CDR2 FQGNSA. V lost 4 bases to trimming and J lost 5 bases; unmatched junction nucleotides: 10. The CDR3 runs 15 residues.

V usage is TRBV7-9 and J usage is TRBJ1-2; no clear D. The germline V and J ends were trimmed by 1 base and 4 bases, with 10 bases remaining between them. Germline V gene lookup returns CDR1 SEHNR and CDR2 FQNEAQ (reference sequence). The CDR3 spans 14 residues. CDR3: CASSLGSSSYGYTF. DNA of the CDR3: TGTGCCAGCAGCTTAGGTAGCAGTAGCTATGGCTACACCTTC. The full variable domain, its missing parts supplied by reference TRBV7-9 and TRBJ1-2, is DTGVSQNPRHKITKRGQNVTFRCDPISEHNRLYWYRQTLGQGPEFLTYFQNEAQLEKSRLLSDRFSAERPKGSFSTLEIQRTEQGDSAMYLCASSLGSSSYGYTFGSGTRLTVV.

This clonotype was seen only a few times. The V call is TRBV4-3, the J call TRBJ2-7; 10 nucleotides align to TRBD2. Trimming at V came to 0 bases and at J to 7 bases, leaving 6 bases not matched to a gene. CDR1 and CDR2 (germline): LGHNA, YSLEER. CDR3 size: 15 residues. The CDR3 DNA reads as TGCGCCAGCAGCCAAGAGCTAGCGGGAGTTTGGGAGCAGTACTTC. It yields the protein CASSQELAGVWEQYF.

The chain has TRBV7-9 and TRBJ1-2; TRBD1 matches 8 bases. Germline CDR1 is SEHNR and CDR2 is FQNEAQ (reference sequence). Trimming at V came to 5 bases and at J to 2 bases, leaving 7 bases not matched to a gene. The CDR3 sequence is 15 residues long. The CDR3 sequence: CASSLGQDTNYGYTF. Here the CDR3 DNA reads TGTGCCAGCAGCCTGGGACAGGATACCAACTATGGCTACACCTTC.

The chain links TRBV7-2 to TRBJ2-5; D could derive from TRBD1 or TRBD2 (5 bases each). The J call may be wrong; the DNA end is better matched by TRBJ2-1. The V gene's germline CDR1 is SGHTA and CDR2 FQGNSA. There are 12 residues in the CDR3. The CDR3 region has the DNA TGTGCCAGCAGCTTAGGGGGGACCTTGCAGTTCTTC. This encodes CASSLGGTLQFF.

This clonotype was observed once. This rearrangement joins TRBV28 to TRBJ2-2; D gene unclear. V was clipped by 2 bases and J by 1 base, with 8 bases between them. Germline values: CDR1 MDHEN, CDR2 SYDVKM. This CDR3 contains 15 residues. The DNA of the CDR3 is TGTGCCAGCAGTTTAGAGTTCGTGAACACCGGGGAGCTGTTTTTT. Protein: CASSLEFVNTGELFF. The full variable domain, its missing parts supplied by reference TRBV28 and TRBJ2-2, is DVKVTQSSRYLVKRTGEKVFLECVQDMDHENMFWYRQDPGLGLRLIYFSYDVKMKEKGDIPEGYSVSREKKERFSLILESASTNQTSMYLCASSLEFVNTGELFFGEGSRLTVL.

V is TRBV6-4 and J is TRBJ2-7; 9 bases agree with TRBD1. V lost 2 bases and J lost 1; bases outside the gene matches: 6. In germline, CDR1 is MRHNA, CDR2 SNTAGT. The CDR3 is made up of 16 amino acids. CDR3 sequence: CASSDAGQGGSYEQYF. In DNA form, the CDR3 reads TGTGCCAGCAGTGACGCGGGACAGGGAGGATCCTACGAGCAGTACTTC.

DNA of the CDR3: TGTGCCAGCAGACCAGGGGAACAAGAGACCCAGTACTTC. Translating it yields CASRPGEQETQYF. The V call is TRBV7-6, the J call TRBJ2-5; possible D gene TRBD1, 6 bases. V gave up 6 bases and J gave up 2 bases, with 10 bases separating them. Per germline, CDR1 SGHVS and CDR2 FNYEAQ. The CDR3 loop spans 13 amino acids.

The chain uses TRBV5-1 and TRBJ2-1; no definite D call. The CDR3 totals 15 residues. The germline V and J ends were trimmed by 1 base and 8 bases, with 16 bases remaining between them. The germline gives CDR1 SGHRS, CDR2 YFSETQ. The CDR3 reads CASSLTLSGGDEQFF. CDR3 nucleotides: TGCGCCAGCAGCTTGACTCTTTCCGGCGGCGATGAGCAGTTCTTC.

V gene TRBV29-1 combines with J gene TRBJ1-2; no firm D call. The CDR3 runs 12 residues. Trimming took off 4 bases at V and 3 bases at J, with 9 bases between the two ends. Germline CDR1 is SQVTM and CDR2 is ANQGSEA. In nucleotides, the CDR3 is TGCAGCGTTGTCGGTTGGGACTATGGCTACACCTTC. Amino acid sequence: CSVVGWDYGYTF. Combining the CDR3 with reference TRBV29-1 and TRBJ1-2 gives the whole variable domain SAVISQKPSRDICQRGTSLTIQCQVDSQVTMMFWYRQQPGQSLTLIATANQGSEATYESGFVIDKFPISRPNLTFSTLTVSNMSPEDSSIYLCSVVGWDYGYTFGSGTRLTVV.

The chain employs TRBV29-1 and TRBJ1-5; D gene unclear. In germline, CDR1 is SQVTM, CDR2 ANQGSEA. The CDR3 covers 12 residues. Trimming left V 6 bases short and J 8 bases short, with 14 bases between. The CDR3 reads CSVLFGGEPQHF. CDR3 nucleotides: TGCAGCGTGCTATTCGGAGGAGAGCCCCAGCATTTT.

The genes are TRBV6-5 and TRBJ1-5, with D maybe TRBD1 (6 bases). Germline V CDR1 and CDR2: MNHEY, SVGAGI. There are 16 residues in the CDR3. V was cut by 0 bases and J by 4 bases, with 13 bases left in between. This CDR3 is CASSYSKGRGNQPQHF. DNA of the CDR3: TGTGCCAGCAGTTACTCGAAGGGCAGGGGAAATCAGCCCCAGCATTTT.

The rearrangement joins TRBV12-3 or TRBV12-4 to TRBJ2-2; 10 positions match TRBD2. This CDR3 has 17 residues. V shed 5 bases and J 1 base; nucleotides not matched to a gene: 7. The CDR3, as DNA: TGTGCCAGCAGTCTTGCCGCTAGCGGGGGGAACACCGGGGAGCTGTTTTTT. It is translated as CASSLAASGGNTGELFF.